The rows below give T cell receptor beta chains drawn from one sample of a study of tumor and adjacent non-tumor tissue in lung cancer. TCRdb reprocessed the multiplex PCR reads via MiXCR and lists one record per CDR3 protein. The data contain 77,000 or so distinct CDR3 sequences, 76% of them singletons. The sequencing input was distant non-tumor lung tissue. All receptors come from a man aged 70-80 years with non-small cell lung cancer. CDR3s include the opening cysteine and the closing phenylalanine or tryptophan. D genes are given only for firm matches. Clone sizes are given selectively: once, few, many, or a class where the clone is expanded.

13	TRBD1	-	TRBV29-1	TRBJ2-7	CSVVGTGEYEQYF	TGCAGCGTGGTCGGGACAGGGGAGTACGAGCAGTATTTC
14	-	many	TRBV6-2/TRBV6-3	TRBJ1-1	CASRPGQFWDEAFF	TGTGCCAGCAGACCCGGACAGTTTTGGGATGAAGCTTTCTTT
13	-	-	TRBV11-3	TRBJ1-1	CASSLPANTEASF	TGTGCCAGCAGCCTCCCTGCGAACACTGAAGCTTCCTTT
16	TRBD2	-	TRBV6-6	TRBJ2-5	CASSYPGASGQEIQCF	TGTGCCAGCAGTTACCCTGGGGCTAGCGGACAAGAGATCCAGTGCTTC
15	TRBD1	-	TRBV11-3	TRBJ1-1	CTSILGGLLGTEAFF	TGTACCAGCATTTTAGGGGGCTTGTTGGGCACTGAAGCTTTCTTT
13	-	many	TRBV29-1	TRBJ2-5	CRVADRFQETQYF	TGCAGAGTGGCCGACAGGTTCCAAGAGACACAATACTTC
13	-	-	TRBV11-3	TRBJ1-1	CGSNLGTSDIRFF	TGTGGCAGCAACTTAGGGACATCCGATATACGTTTCTTT
16	-	-	TRBV29-1	TRBJ1-1	CSVTWTGGTGGTEAFF	TGCAGCGTGACCTGGACTGGGGGGACTGGCGGCACTGAAGCTTTCTTT
13	-	-	TRBV5-5	TRBJ1-1	CGSSLGLNTGAFF	TGTGGCAGCAGCTTAGGGCTGAACACTGGAGCTTTCTTT
17	-	-	TRBV6-5	TRBJ1-2	CTSSYLLGGGINYGYTF	TGTACCAGCAGTTACTTACTGGGTGGGGGAATCAACTATGGCTACACCTTC
14	-	-	TRBV20-1	TRBJ2-2	CSALSDLNTGELFF	TGCAGTGCGTTATCGGACCTAAACACCGGGGAGCTGTTTTTT
14	TRBD2	-	TRBV20-1	TRBJ2-5	CSAGTSGLQETQYF	TGCAGCGCCGGGACTAGCGGGCTCCAAGAGACCCAGTACTTC
13	TRBD1	-	TRBV29-1	TRBJ2-5	CSAGTGDLGTQYF	TGCAGCGCTGGGACAGGGGATTTGGGGACACAGTACTTC
20	TRBD2	once	TRBV5-6	TRBJ2-1	CANSFPREDQRKSSYNEQFF	TGTGCCAACAGCTTTCCGCGGGAGGACCAGCGGAAGAGCTCCTACAATGAGCAGTTCTTC
15	-	-	TRBV11-2	TRBJ1-6	CASSSGTPYNSPLHF	TGTGCCAGCAGCTCCGGGACACCGTACAATTCACCCCTCCACTTT
18	TRBD2	-	TRBV5-5	TRBJ2-7	CASSLAGLAGDTYNEQYF	TGTGCCAGCAGCCTGGCGGGACTAGCGGGAGATACCTACAATGAGCAGTACTTC
13	-	hyperexpanded	TRBV29-1	TRBJ1-2	CSVLQTGAYGYTF	TGCAGCGTTCTCCAGACGGGAGCCTATGGCTACACCTTC
15	-	-	TRBV18	TRBJ1-4	CASSPPLATNEKLFF	TGTGCCAGCTCACCACCGTTGGCAACTAATGAAAAACTGTTTTTT
14	-	-	TRBV28	TRBJ2-7	CASSGKRPTYEQYF	TGTGCCAGCAGCGGGAAACGACCTACCTACGAGCAGTACTTC
14	TRBD1	-	TRBV12-3/TRBV12-4	TRBJ1-1	CASSPTGQSLEALF	TGTGCCAGCAGTCCAACGGGACAGAGTTTAGAAGCTCTCTTT
15	TRBD2	-	TRBV5-6	TRBJ2-7	CDSSYGGGRRNEQCF	TGTGACAGCAGCTATGGGGGAGGGCGCAGAAACGAGCAGTGCTTC
14	-	-	TRBV6-5	TRBJ1-1	CASGYSNSDSETFF	TGTGCCAGCGGTTACTCGAATTCAGACTCTGAAACTTTCTTT
15	-	-	TRBV4-2	TRBJ1-6	CASSRSTLGNSPVHF	TGTGCCAGCAGCCGGTCGACCCTCGGTAATTCACCCGTCCATTTT
14	TRBD2	-	TRBV30	TRBJ2-7	CSWSRLAGLREQYF	TGTTCCTGGAGTAGGTTAGCGGGACTACGGGAACAGTACTTC
15	-	-	TRBV11-2	TRBJ2-2	CASSRGPVWTRELFF	TGTGCCAGCAGCCGAGGGCCTGTCTGGACCCGGGAGCTGTTTTTT
14	-	-	TRBV11-2	TRBJ2-2	CASRYRDLVGELLF	TGTGCCAGCAGGTACAGGGACCTAGTGGGGGAGCTGCTTTTT
13	-	-	TRBV12-3/TRBV12-4	TRBJ2-1	CTSTLLVSNEQFF	TGTACCAGCACCCTGCTGGTTAGCAATGAGCAGTTCTTC
12	-	once	TRBV6-1	TRBJ2-1	CASSPGIGGQFF	TGTGCCAGCAGCCCCGGGATTGGGGGCCAGTTCTTC
11	-	-	TRBV12-3/TRBV12-4	TRBJ2-3	CAISIKDMQYF	TGTGCCATCAGTATTAAAGATATGCAGTATTTT